This T cell receptor (beta chain) was recovered during a study of blood T cell repertoires in COVID-19. Study in general: Whether acute or convalescent, the COVID-19 samples came from the United States, Italy and Spain. Nucleic acid was either cDNA or gDNA, and it came from T cells, B-cell-depleted T cells, or PBMCs.

In germline, CDR1 is MNHEY, CDR2 SVGAGI. The CDR3 is 14 residues long. Trimming removed 8 bases at V and 0 bases at J, with 14 bases between. In the study's own analysis: Amplification from reference gene primers served as the basis for estimated nucleated cell counts. This table comes from immunoSEQ multiplex PCR, and its TCRdb copy is limited to in-frame clones, with some not included. That table is the source of V, J and clone size, and D and trimming were worked out from the DNA. The repertoire holds 50,000 to 60,000 clones, 83% seen once, with 16% in the top ten. Specimen: peripheral blood. The receptor's source is a middle-aged man with acute or convalescent COVID-19. V gene TRBV6-5 combines with J gene TRBJ2-7, with D perhaps TRBD1 (6 bases). The CDR3 sequence is CASQRTASSYEQYF. CDR3 DNA sequence: TGTGCCAGCCAGAGGACAGCGAGCTCCTACGAGCAGTACTTC.